Below, 17 T cell receptor beta chains from the same sample are listed, as sequenced in a study of Graves' ophthalmopathy and Graves' hyperthyroidism. Amplified TCR beta CDR3 regions were obtained using RNA transcripts as template. Following a first-round RT-PCR that used HTBI primers, a second-round multiplex PCR was carried out. One entry per CDR3 protein results from TCRdb running MiXCR on the multiplex PCR reads. This repertoire shows roughly 480,000 distinct CDR3 sequences, approximately 14% found once; its top ten account for roughly 10%. Sequenced sample: blood. The receptor set was obtained from a woman in her twenties or thirties with Graves' ophthalmopathy.

V and J are TRBV20-1 and TRBJ2-7, with D tentatively TRBD1 (6 bases). Deletions cut 3 bases from V and 1 base from J, with 13 bases between. Germline V gene lookup returns CDR1 DFQATT and CDR2 SNEGSKA (reference sequence). The CDR3 spans 14 residues. This CDR3 reads CSASHRDGSYEQYF. Written as DNA, the CDR3 is TGCAGTGCTAGCCACAGGGATGGATCCTACGAGCAGTACTTC.

This clonotype appeared a few times. CDR3 coding DNA: TGTGCCAGCAGTTTTGTGGGGAGAGAGACCCAGTACTTC. Protein product: CASSFVGRETQYF. The V and J genes are TRBV28 and TRBJ2-5; D is possibly TRBD2 (5 bases). The germline gives CDR1 MDHEN, CDR2 SYDVKM. V was clipped by 3 bases and J by 4 bases, with 9 bases between them. This CDR3 spans 13 amino acids. Using reference TRBV28 and TRBJ2-5 for the parts outside the CDR3, the full variable domain is DVKVTQSSRYLVKRTGEKVFLECVQDMDHENMFWYRQDPGLGLRLIYFSYDVKMKEKGDIPEGYSVSREKKERFSLILESASTNQTSMYLCASSFVGRETQYFGPGTRLLVL.

This clonotype has ten or more counts. This chain links TRBV28 with TRBJ2-7; perhaps TRBD1 as D (7 bases). V lost 4 bases and J 2 bases, leaving 15 bases between the germline ends. Germline V gene data show CDR1 as MDHEN and CDR2 as SYDVKM. There are 15 residues in the CDR3. The CDR3 sequence: CASSSGGTLAYEQYF. The CDR3 DNA sequence: TGTGCCAGCAGTTCAGGGGGGACCCTGGCCTACGAGCAGTACTTC.

J is TRBJ2-5 and V is TRBV6-1; 12 bases are a match to TRBD2. This CDR3 is built from 15 residues. J gave up 4 bases and V 5 bases, and 5 bases lay outside the gene matches. Germline values: CDR1 MNHNS, CDR2 SASEGT. CDR3 protein: CASSPPSGGAETQYF. For the CDR3, the DNA is TGTGCCAGCAGTCCTCCTAGCGGGGGGGCAGAGACCCAGTACTTC.

This clonotype was observed many times. The chain has TRBV12-3 or TRBV12-4 and TRBJ2-7, with D maybe TRBD1 (6 bases). V gave up 5 bases and J gave up 4 bases, with 12 bases separating them. The CDR3 covers 13 residues. The CDR3 bases are TGTGCCAGCAGTCCACAGGGAGAATACGAGCAGTACTTC. It yields the protein CASSPQGEYEQYF.

This clonotype was observed many times. The V call is TRBV6-1, the J call TRBJ1-1; possibly TRBD1 for D (6 bases). This CDR3 contains 14 residues. The V gene's germline CDR1 is MNHNS and CDR2 SASEGT. V was trimmed by 0 bases and J by 6 bases, leaving 11 bases between them. The CDR3 coding sequence is TGTGCCAGCAGTGAAGCTGGAGGGGGTTCTGAAGCTTTCTTT. Translated, it gives CASSEAGGGSEAFF.

This clonotype was seen at least ten times. CDR3 in amino acids: CASTPRGMNTEAFF. CDR3 DNA sequence: TGTGCCAGCACCCCTCGGGGGATGAACACTGAAGCTTTCTTT. J is TRBJ1-1 and V is TRBV28, with a weak D call TRBD1 (5 bases). CDR1 and CDR2 (germline): MDHEN, SYDVKM. The V and J ends lost 7 bases and 0 bases respectively, with 12 bases between them. The length of the CDR3 is 14 residues.

This clonotype was counted at least ten times. The gene calls are TRBV6-4 and TRBJ1-1, with D possibly TRBD1 on 5 matching bases. The CDR3 is made up of 17 amino acids. Germline CDR1 MRHNA, CDR2 SNTAGT. V lost 6 bases and J 4 bases, leaving 24 bases between the germline ends. CDR3 nucleotides: TGTGCCAGCAGCTCCATTATCCCGCTTCCCGGGGGCACTGAAGCTTTCTTT. Translated: CASSSIIPLPGGTEAFF.

A few counts support this clonotype. This chain links TRBV6-1 with TRBJ2-1; D unclear. V lost 7 bases and J 4 bases, leaving 14 bases between the germline ends. This CDR3 comprises 14 residues. Germline assignment: CDR1 MNHNS and CDR2 SASEGT. CDR3 nucleotide sequence: TGTGCCAGCACTCACGGAACCGAATACAATGAGCAGTTCTTC. It is translated as CASTHGTEYNEQFF.

This clonotype has at least ten counts. This sequence joins TRBV6-2 or TRBV6-3 and TRBJ2-6; D call uncertain. Looked up from germline, CDR1 is MNHEY and CDR2 is SVGEGT. The CDR3 covers 15 residues. With 4 bases removed from V and 0 bases from J, the gap between germline ends came to 7 bases. This CDR3 is CASSLITSGANVLTF. The CDR3 DNA is TGTGCCAGCAGTTTAATCACCTCTGGGGCCAACGTCCTGACTTTC.

This clonotype was seen repeatedly, ten times or more. The chain couples TRBV28 to TRBJ2-7, with 8 bases lining up with TRBD2. With 5 bases clipped from V and 2 bases from J, the junction kept 8 bases outside the gene matches. The V gene's germline CDR1 is MDHEN and CDR2 SYDVKM. This CDR3 contains 15 residues. CDR3 sequence: CASSPRSGSPYEQYF. The CDR3 coding sequence is TGTGCCAGCAGTCCCCGGAGCGGGAGCCCCTACGAGCAGTACTTC.

Worth noting for this clonotype: The junction differs from germline at one of its ends, possibly a read error. V is TRBV5-4 and J is TRBJ2-5, with 11 positions matching TRBD2. The germline gives CDR1 SGHNT, CDR2 YYREEE (reference sequence). The CDR3 runs 17 residues. CDR3: CAGSLGLTSGVQETQYF. The CDR3, as DNA: TGTGCCGGCAGCTTGGGTCTGACTAGCGGGGTCCAAGAGACCCAGTACTTC.

This clonotype has more than one count but fewer than ten. The chain is built from TRBV29-1 and TRBJ2-2; 7 bases agree with TRBD1. The CDR3 has 11 residues. Germline V gene data show CDR1 as SQVTM and CDR2 as ANQGSEA. V gave up 7 bases and J gave up 6 bases; unmatched junction bases: 2. The CDR3 bases are TGCAGCGGCGGACAGGCCGGGGAGCTGTTTTTT. Residues: CSGGQAGELFF.

This clonotype was detected ten times or more. V usage is TRBV4-2 and J usage is TRBJ2-7, with 9 bases lining up with TRBD2. The ends lost 0 bases at V and 2 bases at J; junction bases unmatched: 17. This CDR3 is 20 amino acids long. CDR1 LGHNA and CDR2 YNFKEQ come from the germline V gene. This CDR3 reads CASSQDPHPVSAGGAYEQYF. CDR3 coding DNA: TGTGCCAGCAGCCAAGACCCCCATCCAGTCTCCGCGGGAGGGGCCTACGAGCAGTACTTC.

This clonotype was seen a few times. This chain uses TRBV20-1 with TRBJ1-6; 7 positions agree with TRBD1. Germline V gene sequence: CDR1 DFQATT, CDR2 SNEGSKA (reference sequence). This CDR3 region has 14 residues. V was clipped by 6 bases and J by 7 bases; unmatched bases: 9. The CDR3 sequence: CSAKTGTDNSPLHF. The CDR3 coding sequence is TGCAGTGCGAAAACCGGGACAGACAATTCACCCCTCCACTTT.

In its sample, this clonotype was seen many times. The CDR3 DNA reads as TGCAGTGCTAGCCACCCCGACAGGGTAGGGCGCAATCAGCCCCAGCATTTT. Its translation: CSASHPDRVGRNQPQHF. V gene TRBV20-1 combines with J gene TRBJ1-5; 7 nucleotides line up with TRBD1. CDR3 size: 17 residues. The trim removed 3 bases at V and 2 bases at J, leaving 13 bases unmatched. CDR1 is DFQATT and CDR2 is SNEGSKA in the germline V gene (reference sequence).

This clonotype was seen at least ten times. V usage is TRBV10-3 and J usage is TRBJ1-1, with D perhaps TRBD1 (6 bases). This CDR3 region has 13 residues. Deletions cut 8 bases from V and 4 bases from J, with 14 bases between. In germline, CDR1 is ENHRY, CDR2 SYGVKD. The CDR3 nucleotides read TGTGCCATCCAAGGGGGAACAGGCACTGAAGCTTTCTTT. Its translation: CAIQGGTGTEAFF.